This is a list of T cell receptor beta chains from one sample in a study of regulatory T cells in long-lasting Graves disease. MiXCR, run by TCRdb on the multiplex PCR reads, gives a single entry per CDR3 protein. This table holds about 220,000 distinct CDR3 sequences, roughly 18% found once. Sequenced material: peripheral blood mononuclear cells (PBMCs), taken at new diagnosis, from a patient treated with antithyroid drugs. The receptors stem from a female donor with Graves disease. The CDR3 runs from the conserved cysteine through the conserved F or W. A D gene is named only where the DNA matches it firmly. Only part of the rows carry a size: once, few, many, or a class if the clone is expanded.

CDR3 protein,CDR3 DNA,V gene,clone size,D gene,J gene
CASKPAGARNYEQYF,TGTGCCAGTAAACCCGCCGGGGCGCGTAACTACGAGCAGTACTTC,TRBV19,many,NA,TRBJ2-7
CASNQAPYNEQFF,TGCGCCAGTAACCAAGCTCCCTACAATGAGCAGTTCTTC,TRBV5-1,few,NA,TRBJ2-1
CASCLGSGRGYEQYF,TGCGCCAGCTGTCTCGGTAGCGGGAGAGGGTACGAGCAGTACTTC,TRBV5-1,few,TRBD2,TRBJ2-7
CASSPGTSEVGELFF,TGTGCCAGCAGTCCCGGGACTAGCGAGGTGGGGGAGCTGTTTTTT,TRBV28,many,TRBD2,TRBJ2-2
CASSVGPTANTEAFF,TGTGCCAGCAGCGTAGGTCCGACAGCGAACACTGAAGCTTTCTTT,TRBV9,many,NA,TRBJ1-1
CASSRLWGIVYNEQFF,TGTGCCAGCAGCCGCCTTTGGGGTATCGTCTACAATGAGCAGTTCTTC,TRBV7-8,many,NA,TRBJ2-1
CASSEREEYEQYF,TGCGCCAGCAGTGAACGGGAGGAATACGAGCAGTACTTC,TRBV4-1,many,TRBD2,TRBJ2-7
CASSMAPGTDTQYF,TGTGCCAGTAGTATGGCCCCGGGCACAGATACGCAGTATTTT,TRBV19,few,NA,TRBJ2-3
CASSQGLAAYNEQFF,TGTGCCAGCAGTCAGGGACTAGCGGCCTACAATGAGCAGTTCTTC,TRBV27,many,TRBD2,TRBJ2-1
CSAQSGRSTDTQYF,TGCAGTGCTCAGAGCGGGAGAAGCACAGATACGCAGTATTTT,TRBV20-1,many,TRBD2,TRBJ2-3
CASSLLGLPHNEQFF,TGTGCCAGCAGCTTACTGGGACTACCCCACAATGAGCAGTTCTTC,TRBV7-9,many,TRBD2,TRBJ2-1
CASSQESTPRRGTEAFF,TGCGCCAGCAGCCAAGAATCAACTCCCCGTAGGGGGACTGAAGCTTTCTTT,TRBV4-3,many,NA,TRBJ1-1
CASRGDVTEAFF,TGTGCCAGCAGGGGGGACGTCACTGAAGCTTTCTTT,TRBV2,many,NA,TRBJ1-1
CASSITGNTEAFF,TGTGCCAGTAGTATTACCGGGAACACTGAAGCTTTCTTT,TRBV19,many,NA,TRBJ1-1
CASSARLAAYNEQFF,TGTGCCAGCAGCGCTAGACTAGCGGCCTACAATGAGCAGTTCTTC,TRBV9,few,TRBD2,TRBJ2-1
CASSAPGLSSKTGELFF,TGTGCCAGTAGTGCACCGGGACTAAGTTCCAAGACCGGGGAGCTGTTTTTT,TRBV19,many,TRBD2,TRBJ2-2
CASSQQTGGGNEQFF,TGTGCCAGCAGTCAGCAGACAGGGGGCGGCAATGAGCAGTTCTTC,TRBV28,NA,TRBD1,TRBJ2-1
CASSSGGRVTDTQYF,TGTGCCAGCAGCTCGGGCGGGAGGGTCACAGATACGCAGTATTTT,TRBV7-2,many,TRBD2,TRBJ2-3
CASSQGGEAGGLGQFF,TGTGCCAGCAGCCAAGGGGGTGAAGCGGGAGGTCTGGGGCAGTTCTTC,TRBV4-2,NA,TRBD2,TRBJ2-1
CASSPSLVVQGPHYEQYF,TGTGCCAGCAGTCCCAGTTTAGTGGTGCAGGGTCCGCACTACGAGCAGTACTTC,TRBV28,once,NA,TRBJ2-7
CASRKGGGGTEAFF,TGTGCCAGCAGGAAGGGAGGTGGGGGCACTGAAGCTTTCTTT,TRBV14,many,NA,TRBJ1-1
CASTGTSGMREQFF,TGTGCCAGTACAGGGACTAGCGGGATGAGAGAGCAGTTCTTC,TRBV6-2/TRBV6-3,few,TRBD2,TRBJ2-1
CASRDGTGNTEAFF,TGTGCCAGCAGGGACGGGACAGGGAACACTGAAGCTTTCTTT,TRBV6-4,NA,TRBD1,TRBJ1-1
CSAAPASGSNEQFF,TGCAGTGCTGCCCCGGCTAGCGGGAGCAATGAGCAGTTCTTC,TRBV20-1,NA,TRBD2,TRBJ2-1
CASSFSTSTDTQYF,TGTGCCAGCAGTTTTTCTACTAGCACAGATACGCAGTATTTT,TRBV28,many,NA,TRBJ2-3
CASSVEASAYSYNEQFF,TGTGCCAGCAGCGTAGAGGCTAGCGCCTACTCCTACAATGAGCAGTTCTTC,TRBV9,NA,NA,TRBJ2-1